These 18 T cell receptor beta chains came from one sample sequenced in a study of CD8+ T cells in alopecia areata. Following RNA extraction, reverse transcription yielded cDNA that acted as the sequencing template. Clones were read by immunoSEQ multiplex PCR, and TCRdb kept only the in-frame ones, dropping some. The table records 210,000 or so clones, 66% of them present only once. Specified treatment: oral pan-JAK inhibitor, 5-10 mg twice daily. The input for sequencing was CD4+ T cells sorted from blood, taken around week 44, from a patient treated with tofacitinib. Receptor source: a human donor with alopecia areata.

V usage is TRBV11-3 and J usage is TRBJ2-7; TRBD1 or TRBD2 may be the D gene (5 bases each). Trimming took off 7 bases at V and 0 bases at J, with 13 bases between the two ends. The V gene's germline CDR1 is SGHNT and CDR2 YENEEA. CDR3 length equals 14 residues. CDR3 DNA: TGTGCCAGCACCGCGCCCGGGGCCTCCTACGAGCAGTACTTC. Translation: CASTAPGASYEQYF.

This clone was detected once. This CDR3 is CASTPGEGNIQYF. The CDR3 DNA reads TGTGCCAGCACCCCTGGGGAGGGGAACATTCAGTACTTC. The chain is built from TRBV2 and TRBJ2-4, with 7 positions matching TRBD2. In germline, CDR1 is SNHLY, CDR2 FYNNEI. CDR3 size: 13 residues. The ends lost 7 bases at V and 7 bases at J; junction bases unmatched: 7.

On this clone itself: Other DNA sequences from this sample encode an identical CDR3 as well. This rearrangement joins TRBV30 to TRBJ2-7; D is unclear. Trimming left V 2 bases short and J 0 bases short, with 2 bases between. This CDR3 comprises 11 residues. In germline, CDR1 is GTSNPN, CDR2 SVGIG (reference sequence). The CDR3 loop is CAWSSSYEQYF. CDR3 nucleotide sequence: TGTGCCTGGAGTAGCTCCTACGAGCAGTACTTC.

This clone was counted between two and nine times. V is TRBV2 and J is TRBJ1-2; D possibly corresponds to TRBD1 (5 bases). The germline gives CDR1 SNHLY, CDR2 FYNNEI. Trimming took off 3 bases at V and 8 bases at J, with 10 bases between the two ends. The CDR3 length is 12 residues. CDR3 nucleotides: TGTGCCAGCAGTGACTCGGGGGGAGGCTACACCTTC. This codes for CASSDSGGGYTF.

The J gene is TRBJ1-5, the V gene TRBV30; D not resolved. The germline V gene encodes CDR1 GTSNPN and CDR2 SVGIG (reference sequence). Trimming stripped 2 bases from V and 0 bases from J, with 8 bases between. This CDR3 has 14 amino acids. CDR3 in DNA: TGTGCCTGGAGTCTAGGGATTAGCAATCAGCCCCAGCATTTT. Translation gives CAWSLGISNQPQHF.

This clone came up a few times. V is TRBV29-1 and J is TRBJ2-5, with D perhaps assigned TRBD1 or TRBD2 (6 bases each). V dropped 6 bases and J dropped 6 bases, with 20 bases sitting between them. The germline V gene encodes CDR1 SQVTM and CDR2 ANQGSEA. The CDR3 loop spans 14 amino acids. CDR3 region: CSVEGEKGRKTQYF. CDR3 bases: TGCAGCGTGGAGGGGGAAAAAGGTCGGAAGACCCAGTACTTC.

This chain connects TRBV6-1 to TRBJ1-1; no firm D call. V lost 8 bases to trimming and J lost 7 bases, with 17 bases between them. CDR3 size: 13 residues. Germline loops: CDR1 MNHNS, CDR2 SASEGT. In DNA form, the CDR3 reads TGTGCCAGCCCAGTCGCGGAAAGCCTTGAAGCTTTCTTT. This translates into CASPVAESLEAFF.

V gene TRBV6-5 combines with J gene TRBJ2-1; the match to TRBD1 covers 9 bases. Germline V gene lookup returns CDR1 MNHEY and CDR2 SVGAGI. J gave up 8 bases and V 6 bases, and 5 bases lay outside the gene matches. This CDR3 contains 13 residues. CDR3 residues: CASSLDRGDEQFF. CDR3 sequence (DNA): TGTGCCAGCAGCCTGGACAGGGGCGATGAGCAGTTCTTC.

This rearrangement joins TRBV6-6 to TRBJ2-5, with D hard to call. V was cut by 2 bases and J by 3 bases, with 7 bases left in between. Germline CDR1 and CDR2: MNHNY and SVGAGI (reference sequence). The CDR3 is 13 residues long. CDR3 coding DNA: TGTGCCAGCAGTTACCCCCCGAAAGAGACCCAGTACTTC. It is translated as CASSYPPKETQYF.

The rearrangement joins TRBV15 to TRBJ1-2; unclear D gene. V was pared by 1 base and J by 8 bases, with 8 bases between. The CDR3 loop spans 12 amino acids. Germline CDR1 is LNHNV and CDR2 is YYDKDF (reference sequence). The CDR3 spells CATSRGEEGYTF. DNA for the CDR3: TGTGCCACCAGCAGAGGGGAGGAAGGCTACACCTTC.

This clone has only a few counts. The chain employs TRBV5-1 and TRBJ2-7; D may be TRBD1 (5 bases). Trimming removed 4 bases at V and 6 bases at J, with 11 bases between. The CDR3 runs 12 residues. CDR1 SGHRS and CDR2 YFSETQ come from the germline V gene. As DNA, the CDR3 is TGCGCCAGCAGCCAGGGTTTCGGCGAGCAGTACTTC. Translation: CASSQGFGEQYF.

The J gene is TRBJ2-6, the V gene TRBV27; 8 nucleotides line up with TRBD2. The V segment lost 5 bases and the J segment 2 bases; nucleotides outside the gene matches: 8. The CDR3 spans 17 residues. The V gene's germline CDR1 is MNHEY and CDR2 SMNVEV (reference sequence). CDR3 amino acids: CASSTSGGPAGANVLTF. DNA for the CDR3: TGTGCCAGCAGTACCTCGGGGGGGCCGGCTGGGGCCAACGTCCTGACTTTC. Full variable domain (outside the CDR3, taken from reference TRBV27 and TRBJ2-6): EAQVTQNPRYLITVTGKKLTVTCSQNMNHEYMSWYRQDPGLGLRQIYYSMNVEVTDKGDVPEGYKVSRKEKRNFPLILESPSPNQTSLYFCASSTSGGPAGANVLTFGAGSRLTVL.

V and J are TRBV20-1 and TRBJ1-1; D might be TRBD1 (6 bases). In germline, CDR1 is DFQATT, CDR2 SNEGSKA (reference sequence). This CDR3 spans 11 amino acids. Deletions cut 6 bases from V and 9 bases from J, with 14 bases between. CDR3 amino acids: CSASEGGQAFF. The DNA of the CDR3 is TGCAGTGCCTCCGAGGGGGGACAAGCTTTCTTT.

This clone was detected a few times. The V and J genes are TRBV4-1 and TRBJ2-2; D unresolved. The V end lost 8 bases, the J end lost 5 bases, and 15 bases lay between the germline ends. The V gene's germline CDR1 is MGHRA and CDR2 YSYEKL. The CDR3 contains 14 residues. CDR3 sequence reads: CASSARVRTGELFF. The CDR3 DNA reads as TGCGCCAGCTCGGCCCGGGTCCGTACCGGGGAGCTGTTTTTT.

CDR3 region: CASSYRSNEKLFF. CDR3 nucleotides: TGTGCCAGCAGTTACCGGTCTAATGAAAAACTGTTTTTT. The chain links TRBV27 to TRBJ1-4; D is unresolved. Germline CDR1 MNHEY, CDR2 SMNVEV (reference sequence). The CDR3 runs to 13 residues. V was pared by 4 bases and J by 3 bases, with 6 bases between.

This chain joins TRBV27 and TRBJ2-7, with 9 nucleotides matching TRBD1. Unmatched junction bases numbered 11, after V lost 4 bases and J lost 7 bases. The CDR3 has 15 amino acids. Germline V CDR1 and CDR2: MNHEY, SMNVEV (reference sequence). The CDR3 protein is CASSSQGARLREQYF. The CDR3 DNA reads as TGTGCCAGCAGTTCACAGGGGGCGCGACTACGGGAGCAGTACTTC.

The chain couples TRBV6-5 to TRBJ2-3; TRBD2 agrees at 9 bases. CDR1 is MNHEY and CDR2 is SVGAGI in the germline V gene. The CDR3 is 15 residues long. V lost 8 bases and J lost 5; bases outside the gene matches: 11. The CDR3 is CASYGAGGPGDTQYF. The CDR3 bases are TGTGCCAGCTATGGGGCGGGGGGGCCAGGAGATACGCAGTATTTT.

The chain has TRBV15 and TRBJ2-3, with TRBD1 matching over 8 bases. Germline values: CDR1 LNHNV, CDR2 YYDKDF (reference sequence). Trimming at V came to 4 bases and at J to 5 bases, leaving 8 bases not matched to a gene. The length of the CDR3 is 15 residues. In DNA, the CDR3 is TGTGCCACCAGCAAGCCAGGGGGCCTAGGAGATACGCAGTATTTT. Translation gives CATSKPGGLGDTQYF.